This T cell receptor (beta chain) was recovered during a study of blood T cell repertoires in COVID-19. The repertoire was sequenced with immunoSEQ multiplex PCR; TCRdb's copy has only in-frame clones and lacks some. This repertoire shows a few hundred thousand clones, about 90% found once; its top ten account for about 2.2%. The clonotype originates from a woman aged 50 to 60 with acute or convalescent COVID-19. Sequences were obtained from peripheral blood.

The CDR3, as DNA: TGTGCCAGCAGCCCGGGACTAGCGGGAGACACAGATACGCAGTATTTT. Translation: CASSPGLAGDTDTQYF. The chain employs TRBV9 and TRBJ2-3, with 14 bases aligning to TRBD2. This CDR3 is built from 16 residues. With 4 bases clipped from V and 2 bases from J, the junction kept 3 bases outside the gene matches. CDR1 SGDLS and CDR2 YYNGEE come from the germline V gene.